Each of the 3 T cell receptor beta chains below was sequenced from the same sample in a study of regulatory T cells in long-lasting Graves disease. Building of the TCR beta libraries involved iRepertoire HTBI primers and Arm-PCR of CDR3 regions. TCRdb re-analysed the multiplex PCR reads in MiXCR, keeping a single row per CDR3 protein. This table holds hundreds of thousands of distinct CDR3 sequences, 20% to 25% found once. Time point here: persistent/refractory GD, antithyroid drugs over 5 years with positive TRAb. Researchers made the TCR library from RNA that was extracted from PBMCs. The specimen was peripheral blood mononuclear cells (PBMCs), collected when the disease was refractory, from a patient treated with antithyroid drugs. The receptors stem from a female donor with Graves disease.

The J gene is TRBJ2-4, the V gene TRBV30; no definite D call. The CDR3 is 12 residues long. Looked up from germline, CDR1 is GTSNPN and CDR2 is SVGIG (reference sequence). V lost 2 bases, J lost 16 bases, and 18 bases lay in between. The CDR3 loop is CAWSSAPSMLYF. For the CDR3, the DNA is TGTGCCTGGAGTTCCGCCCCGAGTATGCTATACTTC.

The chain recombines TRBV12-3 or TRBV12-4 with TRBJ2-5, with TRBD1 matching 11 bases. The CDR3 is 16 residues long. Unmatched junction bases numbered 9, after V lost 8 bases and J lost 1 base. The CDR3 sequence is CASSPRTGGFQETQYF. CDR3 sequence (DNA): TGTGCCAGCTCACCTCGGACAGGGGGCTTCCAAGAGACCCAGTACTTC.

Remarks on this clonotype: A much more abundant neighbour one base away suggests this may be a read error. The chain couples TRBV7-8 to TRBJ1-1; 8 positions match TRBD1. Germline V gene lookup returns CDR1 SGHVS and CDR2 FQNEAQ. Trimming took 2 bases from V and 11 from J; bases not matched to a gene: 7. This CDR3 is 13 amino acids long. The CDR3 sequence: CASSLTGQGSAFF. CDR3 nucleotides: TGTGCCAGCAGCTTAACCGGACAGGGTAGCGCTTTCTTT.